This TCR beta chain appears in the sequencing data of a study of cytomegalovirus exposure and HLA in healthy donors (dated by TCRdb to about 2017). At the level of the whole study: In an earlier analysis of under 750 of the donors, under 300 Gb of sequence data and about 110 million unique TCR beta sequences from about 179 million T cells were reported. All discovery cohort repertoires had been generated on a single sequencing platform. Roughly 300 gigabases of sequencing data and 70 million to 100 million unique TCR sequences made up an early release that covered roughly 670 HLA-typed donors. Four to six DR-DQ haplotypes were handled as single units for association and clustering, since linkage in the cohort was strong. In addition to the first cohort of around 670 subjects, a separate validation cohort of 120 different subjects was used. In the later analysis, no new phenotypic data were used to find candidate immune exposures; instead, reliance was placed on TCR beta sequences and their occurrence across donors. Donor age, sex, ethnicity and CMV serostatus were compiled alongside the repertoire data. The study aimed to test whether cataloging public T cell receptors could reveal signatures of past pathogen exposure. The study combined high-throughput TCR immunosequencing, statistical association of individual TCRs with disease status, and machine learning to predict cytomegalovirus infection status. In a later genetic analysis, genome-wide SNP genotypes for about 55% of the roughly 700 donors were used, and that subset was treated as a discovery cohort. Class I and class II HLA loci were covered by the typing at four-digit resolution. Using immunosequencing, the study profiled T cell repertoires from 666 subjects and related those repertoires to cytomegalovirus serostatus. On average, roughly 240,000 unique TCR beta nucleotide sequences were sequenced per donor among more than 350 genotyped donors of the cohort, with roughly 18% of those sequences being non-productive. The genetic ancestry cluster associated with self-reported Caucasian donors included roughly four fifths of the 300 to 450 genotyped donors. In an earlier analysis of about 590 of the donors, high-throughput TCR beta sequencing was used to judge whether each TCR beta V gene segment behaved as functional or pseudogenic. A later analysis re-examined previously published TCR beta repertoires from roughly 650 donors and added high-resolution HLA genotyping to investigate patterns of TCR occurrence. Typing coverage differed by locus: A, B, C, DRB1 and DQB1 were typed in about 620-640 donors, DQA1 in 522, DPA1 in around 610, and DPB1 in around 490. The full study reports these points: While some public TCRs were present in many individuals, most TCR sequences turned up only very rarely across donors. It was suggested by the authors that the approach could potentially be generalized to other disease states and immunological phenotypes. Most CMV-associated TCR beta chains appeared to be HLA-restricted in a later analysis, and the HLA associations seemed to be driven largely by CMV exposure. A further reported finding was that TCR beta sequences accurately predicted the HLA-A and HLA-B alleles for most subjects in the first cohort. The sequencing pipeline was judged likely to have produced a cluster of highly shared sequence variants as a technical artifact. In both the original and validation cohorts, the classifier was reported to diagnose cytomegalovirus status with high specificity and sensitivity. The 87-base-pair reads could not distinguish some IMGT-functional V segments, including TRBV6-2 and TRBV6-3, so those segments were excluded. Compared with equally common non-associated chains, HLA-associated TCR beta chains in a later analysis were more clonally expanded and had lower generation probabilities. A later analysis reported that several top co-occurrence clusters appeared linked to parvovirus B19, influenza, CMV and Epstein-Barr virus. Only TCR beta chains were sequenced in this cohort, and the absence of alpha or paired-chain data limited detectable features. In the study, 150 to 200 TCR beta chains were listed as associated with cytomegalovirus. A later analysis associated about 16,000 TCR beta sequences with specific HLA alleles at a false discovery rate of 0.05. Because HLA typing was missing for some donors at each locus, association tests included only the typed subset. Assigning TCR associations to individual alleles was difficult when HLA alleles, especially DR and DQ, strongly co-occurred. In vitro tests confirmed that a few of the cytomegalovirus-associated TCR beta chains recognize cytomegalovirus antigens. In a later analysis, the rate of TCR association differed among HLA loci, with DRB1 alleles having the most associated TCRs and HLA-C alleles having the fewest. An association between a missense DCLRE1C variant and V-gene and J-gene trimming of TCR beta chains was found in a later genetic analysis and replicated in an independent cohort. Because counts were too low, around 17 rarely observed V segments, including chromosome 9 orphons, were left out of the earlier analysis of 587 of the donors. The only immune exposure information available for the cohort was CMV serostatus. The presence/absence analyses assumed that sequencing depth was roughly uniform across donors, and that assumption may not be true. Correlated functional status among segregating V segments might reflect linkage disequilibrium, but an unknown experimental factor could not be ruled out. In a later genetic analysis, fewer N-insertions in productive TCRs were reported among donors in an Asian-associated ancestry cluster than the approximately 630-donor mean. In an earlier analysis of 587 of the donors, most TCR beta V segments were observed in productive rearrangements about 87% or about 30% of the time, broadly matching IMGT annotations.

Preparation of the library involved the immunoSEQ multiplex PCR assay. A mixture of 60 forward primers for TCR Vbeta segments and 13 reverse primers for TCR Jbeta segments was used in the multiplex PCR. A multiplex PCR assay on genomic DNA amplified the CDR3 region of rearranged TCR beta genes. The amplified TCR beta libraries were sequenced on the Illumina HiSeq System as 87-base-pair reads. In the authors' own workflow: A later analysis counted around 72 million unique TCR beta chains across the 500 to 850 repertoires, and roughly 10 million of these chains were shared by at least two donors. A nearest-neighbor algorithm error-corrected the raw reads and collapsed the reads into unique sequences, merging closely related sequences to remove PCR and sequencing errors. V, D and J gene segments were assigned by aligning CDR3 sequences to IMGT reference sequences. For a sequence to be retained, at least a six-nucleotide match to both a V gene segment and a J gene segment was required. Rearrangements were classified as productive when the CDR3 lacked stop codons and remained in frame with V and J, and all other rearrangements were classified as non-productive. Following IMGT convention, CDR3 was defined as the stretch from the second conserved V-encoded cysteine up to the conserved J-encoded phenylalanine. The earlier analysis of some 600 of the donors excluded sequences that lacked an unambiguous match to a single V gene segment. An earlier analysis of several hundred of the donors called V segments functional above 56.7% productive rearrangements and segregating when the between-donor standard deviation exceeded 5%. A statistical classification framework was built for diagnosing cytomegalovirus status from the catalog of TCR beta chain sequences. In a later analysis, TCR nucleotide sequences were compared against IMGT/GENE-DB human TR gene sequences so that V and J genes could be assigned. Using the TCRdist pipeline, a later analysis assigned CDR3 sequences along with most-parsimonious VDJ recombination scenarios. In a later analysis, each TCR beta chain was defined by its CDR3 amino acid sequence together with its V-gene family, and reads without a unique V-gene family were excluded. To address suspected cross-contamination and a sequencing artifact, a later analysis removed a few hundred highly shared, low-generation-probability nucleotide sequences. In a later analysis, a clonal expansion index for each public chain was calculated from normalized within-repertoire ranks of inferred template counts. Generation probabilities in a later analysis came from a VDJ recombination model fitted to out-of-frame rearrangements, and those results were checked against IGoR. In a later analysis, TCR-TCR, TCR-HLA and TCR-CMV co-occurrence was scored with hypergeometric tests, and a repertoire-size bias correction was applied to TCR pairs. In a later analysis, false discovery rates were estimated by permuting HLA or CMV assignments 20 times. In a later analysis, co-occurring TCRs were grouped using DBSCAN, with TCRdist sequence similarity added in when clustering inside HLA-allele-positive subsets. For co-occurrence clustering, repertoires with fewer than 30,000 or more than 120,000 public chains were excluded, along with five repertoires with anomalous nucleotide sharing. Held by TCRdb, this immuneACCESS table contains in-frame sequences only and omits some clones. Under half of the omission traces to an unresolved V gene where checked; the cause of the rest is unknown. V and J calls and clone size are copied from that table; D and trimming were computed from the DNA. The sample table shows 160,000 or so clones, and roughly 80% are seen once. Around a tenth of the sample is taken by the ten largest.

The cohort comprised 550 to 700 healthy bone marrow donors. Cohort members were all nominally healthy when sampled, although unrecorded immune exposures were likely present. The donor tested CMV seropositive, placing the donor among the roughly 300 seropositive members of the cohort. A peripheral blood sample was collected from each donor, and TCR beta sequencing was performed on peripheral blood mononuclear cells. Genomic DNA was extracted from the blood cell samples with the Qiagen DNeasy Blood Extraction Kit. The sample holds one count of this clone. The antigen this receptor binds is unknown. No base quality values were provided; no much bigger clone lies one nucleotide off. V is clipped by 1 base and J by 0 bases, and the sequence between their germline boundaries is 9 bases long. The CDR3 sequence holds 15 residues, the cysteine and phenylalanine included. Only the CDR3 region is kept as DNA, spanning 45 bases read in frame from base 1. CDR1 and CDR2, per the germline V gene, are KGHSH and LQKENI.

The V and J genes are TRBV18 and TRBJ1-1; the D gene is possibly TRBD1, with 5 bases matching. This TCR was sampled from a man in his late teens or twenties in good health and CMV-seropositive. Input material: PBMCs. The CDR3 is CASSPLQGMNTEAFF. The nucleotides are TGTGCCAGCTCACCACTGCAGGGAATGAACACTGAAGCTTTCTTT. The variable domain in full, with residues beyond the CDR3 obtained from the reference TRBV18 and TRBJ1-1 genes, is NAGVMQNPRHLVRRRGQEARLRCSPMKGHSHVYWYRQLPEEGLKFMVYLQKENIIDESGMPKERFSAEFPKEGPSILRIQQVVRGDSAAYFCASSPLQGMNTEAFFGQGTRLTVV.